The 32 T cell receptor beta chains presented below share a single source sample, sequenced in a study of human T cells and chemical hapten exposure. Via MiXCR, TCRdb re-called the RACE reads, giving one row per CDR3 protein. Here the sample spans tens of thousands of distinct CDR3 sequences, more than 8.5% being singletons. As for time point: patch test 2, 6 weeks after DPC sensitization. Regarding treatment: therapeutic diphenylcyclopropenone sensitization with weekly scalp DPC. The sequences come from whole blood, collected in connection with sensitization to the hapten diphenylcyclopropenone (DPC). The receptors come from a woman in her 30s with alopecia areata. Some clones in this sample may be carry-over from other donors' samples.

As regards this clonotype: A single base separates this from a much larger clone, so it may be a read error. The chain is built from TRBV4-3 and TRBJ2-4; D is uncertain. Germline V gene sequence: CDR1 LGHNA, CDR2 YSLEER. Trimming took 2 bases from V and 7 from J, leaving 6 bases between them. This CDR3 is 12 amino acids long. The CDR3 region is CASSQNANIQYF. The CDR3 nucleotides read TGCGCCAGCAGCCAAAATGCGAACATTCAGTACTTC.

This clonotype was found many times. The V gene is TRBV29-1, the J gene TRBJ2-3; 7 bases map to TRBD1. Looked up from germline, CDR1 is SQVTM and CDR2 is ANQGSEA. Trimming cost V 4 bases and J 4 bases; bases outside gene matches: 5. CDR3 length: 13 amino acids. CDR3 DNA: TGCAGCGTTGGGACAGGAGAAGCAGATACGCAGTATTTT. Translating it yields CSVGTGEADTQYF.

In this sample, this clonotype turned up a few times. The J gene is TRBJ2-5, the V gene TRBV18; D gene unclear. Germline values: CDR1 KGHSH, CDR2 LQKENI. The V end lost 1 base, the J end lost 3 bases, and 9 bases lay between the germline ends. The CDR3 spans 14 residues. CDR3 DNA: TGTGCCAGCTCACCACTACACCAAAAAGAGACCCAGTACTTC. Its protein product is CASSPLHQKETQYF. Variable domain in full (rest from reference TRBV18 and TRBJ2-5): NAGVMQNPRHLVRRRGQEARLRCSPMKGHSHVYWYRQLPEEGLKFMVYLQKENIIDESGMPKERFSAEFPKEGPSILRIQQVVRGDSAAYFCASSPLHQKETQYFGPGTRLLVL.

The chain carries TRBV28 and TRBJ1-1; D may be TRBD1 (6 bases). The CDR3 extends over 15 amino acids. CDR1 is MDHEN, CDR2 SYDVKM, per germline. V shed 7 bases and J shed 4 bases, with 19 bases lying between them. The CDR3 DNA follows: TGTGCCAGCACCGGTGTTTGGGACACTGGCACTGAAGCTTTCTTT. Protein: CASTGVWDTGTEAFF.

This clonotype has ten or more counts. This chain uses TRBV19 with TRBJ1-4; D remains ambiguous. CDR1 LNHDA and CDR2 SQIVND come from the germline V gene (reference sequence). Trimming left V 7 bases short and J 8 bases short, with 11 bases between. This CDR3 contains 12 residues. The CDR3, as DNA: TGTGCCAGTACCGTAAGAGGCGAAAAACTGTTTTTT. Amino acids: CASTVRGEKLFF.

This clonotype was recorded once. Given a much more abundant clone one base away, this may be a read error. The chain carries TRBV28 and TRBJ1-5, with D unclear. The V end was cut by 9 bases, the J end by 0 bases, with 12 bases between. The CDR3 loop spans 14 amino acids. CDR1 MDHEN and CDR2 SYDVKM come from the germline V gene. The CDR3 protein is CASTMGYSNQPQHF. DNA for the CDR3: TGTGCCAGTACCATGGGGTATAGCAATCAGCCCCAGCATTTT. The complete variable domain, with remaining parts taken from reference TRBV28 and TRBJ1-5, reads DVKVTQSSRYLVKRTGEKVFLECVQDMDHENMFWYRQDPGLGLRLIYFSYDVKMKEKGDIPEGYSVSREKKERFSLILESASTNQTSMYLCASTMGYSNQPQHFGDGTRLSIL.

In its sample, this clonotype was seen many times. The V call is TRBV28, the J call TRBJ2-7; D is uncertain. Trimming took off 6 bases at V and 3 bases at J, with 6 bases between the two ends. Looked up from germline, CDR1 is MDHEN and CDR2 is SYDVKM. This CDR3 spans 11 amino acids. The CDR3 reads CASRQYYEQYF. The CDR3 coding sequence is TGTGCCAGCAGGCAATACTACGAGCAGTACTTC.

This clonotype came up many times. The chain uses TRBV20-1 and TRBJ2-5; 7 bases agree with TRBD1. CDR1 and CDR2 from the germline V gene are DFQATT and SNEGSKA (reference sequence). The CDR3 loop spans 15 amino acids. Trimming cost V 5 bases and J 1 base; bases outside gene matches: 10. CDR3 bases: TGCAGTGCTCAGAGAGCCGACAGGGTCCAAGAGACCCAGTACTTC. Residues: CSAQRADRVQETQYF.

This clonotype is a singleton in its sample. V usage is TRBV28 and J usage is TRBJ1-2; D call uncertain. The V end lost 7 bases, the J end lost 5 bases, and 17 bases lay between the germline ends. The germline V gene encodes CDR1 MDHEN and CDR2 SYDVKM. The CDR3 covers 14 residues. In DNA form, the CDR3 reads TGTGCCAGCACCCCCGGACGAATGACGTATGGCTACACCTTC. It encodes CASTPGRMTYGYTF.

In regard to this clonotype: This may be a read error: a much more frequent sequence differs by one nucleotide. The rearrangement uses TRBV11-2 and TRBJ2-7; perhaps TRBD1 as D (6 bases). The CDR3 spans 14 residues. Germline V lookup: CDR1 SGHAT, CDR2 FQNNGV. The CDR3 sequence is CAGSHYRATYEQYF. The CDR3 region has the DNA TGTGCCGGCAGCCACTACAGGGCCACCTACGAGCAGTACTTC.

In its sample, this clonotype was seen many times. This chain joins TRBV2 and TRBJ2-7; maybe TRBD2 (5 bases). V lost 6 bases to trimming and J lost 5 bases, with 11 bases between them. Looked up from germline, CDR1 is SNHLY and CDR2 is FYNNEI. The CDR3 runs to 12 residues. CDR3 in DNA: TGTGCCAGCAGGAGCGGTGGCCACGAGCAGTACTTC. It codes for CASRSGGHEQYF.

This clonotype was counted at least ten times. The chain employs TRBV5-1 and TRBJ2-2, with 14 bases that match TRBD2. The junction had 14 bases not matched to a gene; V was cut back by 0 bases and J by 1 base. The germline V gene encodes CDR1 SGHRS and CDR2 YFSETQ. This CDR3 region has 22 residues. CDR3 sequence (DNA): TGCGCCAGCAGCTTGGAACGTTTAAATCAGGGACTAGCGGGAGTGAACACCGGGGAGCTGTTTTTT. Translation: CASSLERLNQGLAGVNTGELFF.

This clonotype was counted many times. This chain links TRBV6-5 with TRBJ1-2; D is undetermined. Germline loops: CDR1 MNHEY, CDR2 SVGAGI. V lost 7 bases, J lost 5 bases, and 11 bases lay in between. This CDR3 region has 12 residues. The CDR3 spells CASMTAYYGYTF. The CDR3 DNA reads as TGTGCCAGCATGACGGCCTATTATGGCTACACCTTC.

This clonotype was seen ten or more times. CDR3 residues: CASSARQDGTGELFF. As DNA, the CDR3 is TGTGCCAGCAGTGCAAGACAGGATGGGACCGGGGAGCTGTTTTTT. The J gene is TRBJ2-2, the V gene TRBV25-1; possible D gene TRBD1, 6 bases. The CDR3 totals 15 residues. The V gene lost 4 bases and the J gene lost 5 bases, with 14 bases spanning the gap. Germline values: CDR1 MGHDK, CDR2 SYGVNS.

There are many counts of this clonotype. The chain is built from TRBV12-3 or TRBV12-4 and TRBJ1-1; 7 bases are a match to TRBD1. CDR3 length equals 14 residues. V trimming: 5 bases; J trimming: 5 bases; junction bases outside the gene matches: 8. The CDR3 loop reads CASSQTGDRTEAFF. The CDR3 nucleotides are TGTGCCAGCAGTCAAACAGGGGATCGGACTGAAGCTTTCTTT.

Notes on this clonotype: A single base separates this from a much larger clone, so it may be a read error. This sequence joins TRBV5-1 and TRBJ2-6; a weak D match, TRBD2 (5 bases). V shed 0 bases and J shed 4 bases, with 14 bases lying between them. The CDR3 runs to 17 residues. Germline CDR1 reads SGHRS; CDR2 reads YFSETQ. As DNA, the CDR3 is TGCGCCAGCAGCTTGGATAGTACCACGGGAGGGGCCAACGTCCTGACTTTC. Amino acids: CASSLDSTTGGANVLTF.

In its sample, this clonotype was seen a few times. The chain couples TRBV4-2 to TRBJ1-1; 7 bases agree with TRBD1. Looked up from germline, CDR1 is LGHNA and CDR2 is YNFKEQ. This CDR3 has 14 amino acids. V gave up 8 bases and J gave up 5 bases; unmatched junction bases: 11. This CDR3 is CASHVDRADTEAFF. The CDR3 nucleotides read TGTGCCAGCCACGTTGACAGGGCGGATACTGAAGCTTTCTTT.

The V call is TRBV27, the J call TRBJ1-1; no definite D call. Trimming removed 5 bases from V and 5 bases from J, with 6 bases in between. Per germline, CDR1 MNHEY and CDR2 SMNVEV (reference sequence). CDR3 length equals 11 residues. The DNA for the CDR3 is TGTGCCAGCAGTATAGGGACTGAAGCTTTCTTT. It encodes CASSIGTEAFF.

The sample holds a few counts of this clonotype. J is TRBJ2-5 and V is TRBV9, with 9 positions matching TRBD1. The CDR3 has 16 amino acids. J gave up 4 bases and V 0 bases, and 7 bases lay outside the gene matches. CDR1 and CDR2 (germline): SGDLS, YYNGEE. The CDR3 spells CASSVAQGAGGETQYF. The CDR3 DNA sequence: TGTGCCAGCAGCGTAGCACAGGGGGCCGGCGGAGAGACCCAGTACTTC.

This clonotype was found many times. The chain is built from TRBV2 and TRBJ2-6; D gene uncertain. The CDR3 spans 14 residues. The germline CDR1 and CDR2 sequences are SNHLY and FYNNEI. Trimming stripped 3 bases from V and 3 bases from J, with 6 bases between. The CDR3 sequence is CASSDFGGANVLTF. The DNA for the CDR3 is TGTGCCAGCAGTGACTTTGGTGGGGCCAACGTCCTGACTTTC.

This clonotype was counted a few times. V usage is TRBV6-2 or TRBV6-3 and J usage is TRBJ2-7, with 10 bases identical to TRBD1. The CDR3 is 15 amino acids. Looked up from germline, CDR1 is MNHEY and CDR2 is SVGEGT. The ends lost 5 bases at V and 3 bases at J; junction bases unmatched: 7. As DNA, the CDR3 is TGTGCCAGCAGTCCGACGGGGACAGGGGACTACGAGCAGTACTTC. Translating it yields CASSPTGTGDYEQYF.

This clonotype was recorded at least ten times. The V call is TRBV7-9, the J call TRBJ2-6; 8 positions agree with TRBD1. Germline V lookup: CDR1 SEHNR, CDR2 FQNEAQ (reference sequence). J was trimmed by 2 bases and V by 6 bases; bases with no gene match: 0. The CDR3 is made up of 14 amino acids. The CDR3 loop is CASRDRAGANVLTF. The CDR3 DNA is TGTGCCAGCAGGGACAGGGCTGGGGCCAACGTCCTGACTTTC.

This clonotype was seen ten or more times. The chain joins TRBV7-3 to TRBJ1-1; 8 bases are a match to TRBD1. The V gene end was trimmed by 5 bases and the J gene end by 2 bases; junction bases not matched to a gene: 1. CDR3 length: 13 amino acids. Germline CDR1 is SGHTA and CDR2 is FQGTGA. CDR3 bases: TGTGCCAGCAGCGGACAGGGCAACACTGAAGCTTTCTTT. Protein: CASSGQGNTEAFF.

This clonotype was counted ten times or more. The V call is TRBV20-1, the J call TRBJ1-3, with unresolved D. Germline assignment: CDR1 DFQATT and CDR2 SNEGSKA (reference sequence). The CDR3 is 13 residues long. V was cut by 3 bases and J by 1 base, with 7 bases left in between. The DNA for the CDR3 is TGCAGTGCTAGGACTGGGTCTGGAAACACCATATATTTT. It yields the protein CSARTGSGNTIYF.

This clonotype was counted ten times or more. The rearrangement joins TRBV29-1 to TRBJ1-2; D is ambiguous. In germline, CDR1 is SQVTM, CDR2 ANQGSEA. The CDR3 sequence is 12 residues long. V was pared by 5 bases and J by 7 bases, with 14 bases between. This CDR3 reads CSVYPAGPGYTF. DNA of the CDR3: TGCAGCGTTTACCCGGCCGGCCCTGGCTACACCTTC.

V and J are TRBV6-1 and TRBJ1-2; D gene uncertain. This CDR3 region has 12 residues. Trimming left V 2 bases short and J 5 bases short, with 6 bases between. From germline, CDR1 is MNHNS and CDR2 SASEGT. In DNA form, the CDR3 reads TGTGCCAGCAGTGAATACCGGTATGGCTACACCTTC. Protein sequence: CASSEYRYGYTF.

This clonotype was recorded a few times. The rearrangement uses TRBV3-1 and TRBJ2-2; possibly TRBD1 for D (6 bases). In germline, CDR1 is LGHDT, CDR2 YNNKEL (reference sequence). CDR3 size: 17 residues. V gave up 4 bases and J gave up 0 bases, with 15 bases separating them. Here the CDR3 DNA reads TGTGCCAGCAGCCCCTATAGCTGGACAGCGAACACCGGGGAGCTGTTTTTT. Translating it yields CASSPYSWTANTGELFF.

The table lists this clonotype with many counts. This chain connects TRBV19 to TRBJ2-7, with 9 nucleotides matching TRBD1. V shed 6 bases and J 7 bases; nucleotides not matched to a gene: 10. The length of the CDR3 is 14 residues. Germline lookup yields CDR1 LNHDA and CDR2 SQIVND (reference sequence). The CDR3 spells CASSRPGQGMEQYF. The CDR3 nucleotides read TGTGCCAGTAGCAGACCGGGACAGGGTATGGAGCAGTACTTC.

This clonotype was detected a few times. The rearrangement joins TRBV27 to TRBJ2-7; D is unresolved. CDR3 length equals 14 residues. V dropped 2 bases and J dropped 3 bases, with 11 bases sitting between them. CDR1 MNHEY and CDR2 SMNVEV come from the germline V gene (reference sequence). The CDR3 nucleotides read TGTGCCAGCAGTTTAAAAGGGCACCTCTACGAGCAGTACTTC. This gives the protein CASSLKGHLYEQYF.

This clonotype was observed many times. The rearrangement joins TRBV14 to TRBJ2-5; TRBD1 aligns across 8 bases. Germline V gives CDR1 SGHDN, CDR2 FVKESK. This CDR3 is built from 13 residues. V dropped 5 bases and J dropped 7; count of bases not matched to a gene: 6. CDR3 region: CASSTGTGSTQYF. In DNA, the CDR3 is TGTGCCAGCAGCACCGGGACAGGATCGACCCAGTACTTC.

This clonotype was recorded once. A much more abundant neighbour one base away suggests this may be a read error. The genes are TRBV20-1 and TRBJ2-5; D is undetermined. The CDR3 is made up of 12 amino acids. Germline CDR1 reads DFQATT; CDR2 reads SNEGSKA (reference sequence). The CDR3 loop reads CGAATQEETQYF. The DNA for the CDR3 is TGCGGTGCGGCGACCCAGGAAGAGACCCAGTACTTC.

This chain links TRBV5-1 with TRBJ2-1, with D maybe TRBD2 (6 bases). V lost 3 bases and J 7 bases, leaving 14 bases between the germline ends. The CDR3 sequence is 14 residues long. In germline, CDR1 is SGHRS, CDR2 YFSETQ. The CDR3 DNA reads as TGCGCCAGCAGCTCCCAGCGGGTCAGAAATGAGCAGTTCTTC. Translating gives CASSSQRVRNEQFF.